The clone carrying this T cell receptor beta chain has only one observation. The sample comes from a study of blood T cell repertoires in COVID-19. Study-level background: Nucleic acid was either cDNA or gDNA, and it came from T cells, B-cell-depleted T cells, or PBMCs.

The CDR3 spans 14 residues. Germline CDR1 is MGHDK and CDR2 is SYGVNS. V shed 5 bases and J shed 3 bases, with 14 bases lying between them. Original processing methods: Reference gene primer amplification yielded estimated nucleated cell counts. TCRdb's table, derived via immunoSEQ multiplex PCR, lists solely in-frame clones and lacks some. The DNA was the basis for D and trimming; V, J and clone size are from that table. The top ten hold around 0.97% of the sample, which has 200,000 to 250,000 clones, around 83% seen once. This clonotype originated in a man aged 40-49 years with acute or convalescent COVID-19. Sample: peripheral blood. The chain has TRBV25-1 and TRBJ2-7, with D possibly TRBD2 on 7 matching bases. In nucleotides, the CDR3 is TGTGCCAGCAGTTGGGGGGGCTCGGACTACGAGCAGTACTTC. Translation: CASSWGGSDYEQYF.